This T cell receptor beta chain was captured by sequencing in a study of shared clonotypes between healthy human individuals. TCRdb's table, derived via immunoSEQ multiplex PCR, lists solely in-frame clones and lacks some. This sample has approximately 470,000 clones, with 81% found just once. This CDR3 spans 16 amino acids. Germline V gives CDR1 SGHAT, CDR2 FQNNGV. J was trimmed by 11 bases and V by 4 bases; bases with no gene match: 8. Comments on this clone: Since a far larger clone is one base different, this is likely a read error.

This clonotype was obtained from a woman between 35 and 50 years old in good health. Some clones in this sample may be carry-over from other donors' samples. V and J are TRBV11-2 and TRBJ2-2; 15 bases are a match to TRBD2. The sample comprised PBMCs. CDR3 nucleotide sequence: TGTGCCAGCAGCTCCACCGGACTAGCGGGAGGGAGTGAGCTGTTTTTT. Protein sequence: CASSSTGLAGGSELFF. Full variable domain (outside the CDR3, taken from reference TRBV11-2 and TRBJ2-2): EAGVAQSPRYKIIEKRQSVAFWCNPISGHATLYWYQQILGQGPKLLIQFQNNGVVDDSQLPKDRFSAERLKGVDSTLKIQPAKLEDSAVYLCASSSTGLAGGSELFFGEGSRLTVL.